This TCR beta chain came from a study of blood T cell repertoires in COVID-19. Across the whole study: Donors in the United States, Italy and Spain gave samples during acute or convalescent COVID-19. Sample material is recorded as cDNA or gDNA derived from T cells, B-cell-depleted T cells, or PBMCs.

This clone was recorded only once. Libraries were prepared by immunoSEQ multiplex PCR; TCRdb keeps only in-frame clonotypes and omits some of them. Of about 280,000 clones listed, nearly 90% are singletons. Cohorts were assigned according to the clinical history that participants reported. The CDR3 spans 16 residues. CDR1 and CDR2 (germline): SGHRS, YFSETQ. The junction had 7 bases not matched to a gene; V was cut back by 4 bases and J by 2 bases. The TCR comes from a woman aged 18-30 years with acute COVID-19. The sample comprised PBMCs or T cells enriched from blood (not recorded which). The chain is built from TRBV5-1 and TRBJ2-2, with 8 positions matching TRBD2. CDR3 region: CASSASLAGNTGELFF. The CDR3 nucleotides read TGCGCCAGCAGCGCCTCCTTAGCGGGAAACACCGGGGAGCTGTTTTTT.